A selection of T cell receptor beta chains follows, all from one sample in a study of blood T cell repertoires in COVID-19. Some clones are missing from TCRdb's copy, which holds only in-frame ones; the method was immunoSEQ multiplex PCR. In the table there are about 200,000 clones, around 85% of which are singletons. The material sequenced was peripheral blood. The receptors shown here come from a woman aged 50 to 60 with acute or convalescent COVID-19. Both conserved end residues are part of each CDR3. Fields, in order: clone size, D gene, J gene, V gene, CDR3 protein, CDR3 DNA. A D gene is named only where the DNA matches it firmly. Expanded clones get a size class; other rows say once, few or many, or leave the size out.

size: NA
D: NA
J: TRBJ1-6
V: TRBV6-4
CDR3: CASSSEGQGSPLHF
DNA: TGTGCCAGCAGCTCCGAGGGCCAGGGGTCACCCCTCCACTTT

size: NA
D: TRBD2
J: TRBJ2-1
V: TRBV2
CDR3: CASSEGTSGVNEQFF
DNA: TGTGCCAGCAGTGAGGGGACTAGCGGGGTTAATGAGCAGTTCTTC

size: NA
D: NA
J: TRBJ1-1
V: TRBV18
CDR3: CASSPPGGGAEAFF
DNA: TGTGCCAGCTCACCACCGGGAGGGGGGGCTGAAGCTTTCTTT

size: NA
D: TRBD2
J: TRBJ2-5
V: TRBV7-2
CDR3: CASSLNGGERETQYF
DNA: TGTGCCAGCAGCCTAAACGGGGGGGAGAGGGAGACCCAGTACTTC

size: NA
D: NA
J: TRBJ1-5
V: TRBV30
CDR3: CAWSVADFNQPQHF
DNA: TGTGCCTGGAGTGTAGCGGATTTCAATCAGCCCCAGCATTTT

size: NA
D: TRBD2
J: TRBJ2-2
V: TRBV6-5
CDR3: CASSQISGGARELFF
DNA: TGTGCCAGCAGCCAAATTAGCGGGGGGGCCCGGGAGCTGTTTTTT

size: NA
D: NA
J: TRBJ1-3
V: TRBV6-6
CDR3: CASSLGGRNSGNTIYF
DNA: TGTGCCAGCAGTTTGGGGGGGCGCAACTCTGGAAACACCATATATTTT

size: few
D: NA
J: TRBJ1-2
V: TRBV3-1/TRBV3-2
CDR3: CASSQIGGQGRSGYGYTF
DNA: TGTGCCAGCAGCCAAATTGGTGGCCAGGGAAGGTCGGGCTATGGCTACACCTTC

size: NA
D: NA
J: TRBJ2-3
V: TRBV19
CDR3: CASNPGGADTQYF
DNA: TGTGCCAGTAACCCAGGAGGGGCGGATACGCAGTATTTT

size: NA
D: TRBD2
J: TRBJ2-5
V: TRBV5-1
CDR3: CASSFAGTSVQETQYF
DNA: TGCGCCAGCAGCTTCGCCGGGACTAGCGTTCAAGAGACCCAGTACTTC

size: NA
D: NA
J: TRBJ2-2
V: TRBV18
CDR3: CASSQILGRGANTGELFF
DNA: TGTGCCAGCTCTCAGATCCTTGGGCGGGGAGCGAACACCGGGGAGCTGTTTTTT

size: NA
D: NA
J: TRBJ1-6
V: TRBV11-1
CDR3: CASNSDNSPLHF
DNA: TGTGCCAGCAACAGTGATAATTCACCCCTCCACTTT

size: NA
D: NA
J: TRBJ1-5
V: TRBV19
CDR3: CASSTAQAQPQHF
DNA: TGTGCCAGTAGTACCGCACAGGCTCAGCCCCAGCATTTT

size: NA
D: NA
J: TRBJ2-7
V: TRBV11-2
CDR3: CASSLTATSGEQYF
DNA: TGTGCCAGCAGCCTCACAGCGACCTCGGGGGAGCAGTACTTC

size: NA
D: TRBD2
J: TRBJ2-7
V: TRBV2
CDR3: CASSEGVGGLAGSYEQYF
DNA: TGTGCCAGCAGTGAGGGGGTAGGGGGATTAGCGGGATCCTACGAGCAGTACTTC

size: few
D: TRBD2
J: TRBJ2-3
V: TRBV13
CDR3: CASSLGLAGGSTDTQYF
DNA: TGTGCCAGCAGCTTAGGACTAGCGGGGGGGAGCACAGATACGCAGTATTTT

size: NA
D: TRBD1
J: TRBJ1-1
V: TRBV7-6
CDR3: CASSPGTGWDTEAFF
DNA: TGTGCCAGCAGCCCTGGGACAGGGTGGGACACTGAAGCTTTCTTT

size: NA
D: NA
J: TRBJ2-5
V: TRBV5-4
CDR3: CASSLGQTETQYF
DNA: TGTGCCAGCAGCCTAGGACAGACGGAGACCCAGTACTTC

size: NA
D: NA
J: TRBJ2-1
V: TRBV6-5
CDR3: CASRGGDPYNEQFF
DNA: TGTGCCAGCAGGGGCGGGGACCCCTACAATGAGCAGTTCTTC

size: NA
D: NA
J: TRBJ1-2
V: TRBV12-3/TRBV12-4
CDR3: CASTPDSYGYTF
DNA: TGTGCCAGCACCCCGGACAGTTATGGCTACACCTTC

size: NA
D: TRBD1
J: TRBJ1-4
V: TRBV2
CDR3: CASRGDRATNEKLFF
DNA: TGTGCCAGCAGGGGGGACAGGGCAACTAATGAAAAACTGTTTTTT

size: once
D: NA
J: TRBJ1-3
V: TRBV19
CDR3: CASSIFGLGRGDSGNTIYF
DNA: TGTGCCAGTAGTATCTTCGGGTTGGGCAGGGGCGACTCTGGAAACACCATATATTTT